The 14 T cell receptor beta chains presented below share a single source sample, sequenced in a study of prognosis after radiotherapy for stage I lung cancer. Genomic DNA was subjected to two-round multiplex PCR for amplification of TCR beta CDR3. The first PCR round targeted every TRBV and TRBJ gene with specific primers. TCRdb redid the calling of the multiplex PCR reads with MiXCR, one entry per CDR3 protein. Counted here are more than 15,000 distinct CDR3 sequences, more than 25% occurring once; the ten biggest clones make up nearly 25%. Sequenced here: PBMCs, sampled before or after stereotactic body radiation therapy (not recorded which). These receptor sequences come from a donor aged 50 or older with non-small cell lung cancer.

This clonotype was seen ten or more times. The gene calls are TRBV10-3 and TRBJ2-5; TRBD1 matches at 7 bases. The CDR3 has 14 residues. CDR1 is ENHRY and CDR2 is SYGVKD in the germline V gene. Unmatched junction bases numbered 11, after V lost 9 bases and J lost 4 bases. DNA for the CDR3: TGTGCCATAAGTTCTCCAGGGGGTTCAGAGACCCAGTACTTC. Its translation is CAISSPGGSETQYF.

Turning to this clonotype: This may be a read error, as it is one base from a much larger clone. The chain is built from TRBV28 and TRBJ1-4; D is unresolved. The CDR3 length is 13 residues. Per the germline V gene, CDR1 is MDHEN and CDR2 is SYDVKM. The CDR3 DNA reads as TGTACCAGCAGACGAGACCCTAATGAAAAACTGTTTTTT. This codes for CTSRRDPNEKLFF.

This clonotype was found many times. The chain uses TRBV29-1 and TRBJ2-3; 11 nucleotides align to TRBD2. Trimming cost V 7 bases and J 5 bases; bases outside gene matches: 11. This CDR3 region has 15 residues. Germline V gene sequence: CDR1 SQVTM, CDR2 ANQGSEA. This CDR3 reads CSGKVAGGLRDTQYF. The CDR3 DNA reads TGCAGCGGCAAGGTAGCGGGAGGGCTGAGAGATACGCAGTATTTT.

This clonotype was seen many times. The chain joins TRBV19 to TRBJ2-6, with TRBD2 as a possible D gene (5 bases). The CDR3 length is 15 residues. CDR1 is LNHDA and CDR2 is SQIVND in the germline V gene (reference sequence). V was pared by 3 bases and J by 2 bases, with 8 bases between. The CDR3 bases are TGTGCCAGTAGTATGGAGAGGGCTGGGGCCAACGTCCTGACTTTC. Translating it yields CASSMERAGANVLTF. Based on the CDR3 plus reference TRBV19 and TRBJ2-6, the full variable domain is DGGITQSPKYLFRKEGQNVTLSCEQNLNHDAMYWYRQDPGQGLRLIYYSQIVNDFQKGDIAEGYSVSREKKESFPLTVTSAQKNPTAFYLCASSMERAGANVLTFGAGSRLTVL.

This clonotype is judged medium-sized. This sequence joins TRBV11-2 and TRBJ2-1; 10 bases agree with TRBD2. V shed 6 bases, J shed 4 bases, and the junction held 6 bases outside the gene matches. Germline loops: CDR1 SGHAT, CDR2 FQNNGV. The CDR3 covers 15 residues. DNA of the CDR3: TGTGCCAGCAGACCACTAGCGGGGAGATACAATGAGCAGTTCTTC. Its translation: CASRPLAGRYNEQFF. The whole variable domain, filled in from reference TRBV11-2 and TRBJ2-1, reads EAGVAQSPRYKIIEKRQSVAFWCNPISGHATLYWYQQILGQGPKLLIQFQNNGVVDDSQLPKDRFSAERLKGVDSTLKIQPAKLEDSAVYLCASRPLAGRYNEQFFGPGTRLTVL.

This clonotype came up a few times. Just one base apart from a much larger clone, this may be a read error. The chain recombines TRBV6-7 with TRBJ2-1, with 7 nucleotides matching TRBD2. TRBV6-7 is classed as an ORF, of uncertain function. The CDR3 has 16 residues. CDR3 sequence (DNA): TGTACCAGCAGCCCGAATGGACTAGGAAAGGTTAATGAGCAGTTCTTC. It codes for CTSSPNGLGKVNEQFF.

Within the sample, this clonotype is medium-sized. J is TRBJ2-1 and V is TRBV5-1, with D possibly being TRBD2 (6 bases). The CDR3 has 17 amino acids. V shed 4 bases and J shed 3 bases, with 20 bases lying between them. Germline CDR1 is SGHRS and CDR2 is YFSETQ. The CDR3 here is CASSPALIPGVYNEQFF. The CDR3 nucleotides read TGCGCCAGCAGCCCGGCTTTGATTCCGGGGGTCTACAATGAGCAGTTCTTC.

This clonotype was recorded many times. V is TRBV5-1 and J is TRBJ2-7; tentatively, D is TRBD1 (6 bases). The germline V and J ends were trimmed by 4 bases and 0 bases, with 20 bases remaining between them. Germline assignment: CDR1 SGHRS and CDR2 YFSETQ. This CDR3 is 17 amino acids long. The CDR3 bases are TGCGCCAGCAGCCCGGGATACGGACAGCCTAACTCCTACGAGCAGTACTTC. Translated, it gives CASSPGYGQPNSYEQYF.

This clonotype occurred many times. The chain combines TRBV7-2 with TRBJ2-7, with D perhaps TRBD2 (6 bases). Looked up from germline, CDR1 is SGHTA and CDR2 is FQGNSA. This CDR3 contains 14 residues. V lost 1 base, J lost 2 bases, and 9 bases lay in between. The CDR3 bases are TGTGCCAGCAGCTTAGAGCGGGTCCCCTACGAGCAGTACTTC. Translating it yields CASSLERVPYEQYF.

This clonotype was observed many times. The rearrangement links TRBV7-2 to TRBJ2-3; TRBD2 matches at 10 bases. Germline V gene sequence: CDR1 SGHTA, CDR2 FQGNSA. V shed 7 bases and J 1 base; nucleotides not matched to a gene: 8. This CDR3 region has 16 residues. CDR3 nucleotide sequence: TGTGCCAGCAAGCTCGGGACTAGCGTTGGCACAGATACGCAGTATTTT. It yields the protein CASKLGTSVGTDTQYF.

Concerning this clonotype: Given a far larger clone just one base away, this is likely a sequencing read error. The chain has TRBV27 and TRBJ2-7; TRBD2 matches at 11 bases. Losses at the gene ends were 5 bases for V and 4 bases for J; bases not matched to a gene: 28. Looked up from germline, CDR1 is MNHEY and CDR2 is SMNVEV (reference sequence). CDR3 length: 22 residues. This CDR3 is CASSDTGKPGNSGRAFSYEQYF. The CDR3 nucleotides are TGTGCCAGCAGTGATACAGGAAAACCCGGGAATAGCGGGAGGGCCTTTAGTTACGAGCAGTACTTC.

This clonotype was recorded only once. At one end the junction does not follow the germline gene, possibly because of a read error. J is TRBJ1-6 and V is TRBV6-2 or TRBV6-3; the D is unclear. The CDR3 is 16 residues long. In germline, CDR1 is MNHEY, CDR2 SVGEGT. The CDR3 here is CASNEVLSSYNSPLHF. CDR3 nucleotides: TGTGCCAGCAATGAAGTGTTGAGCTCCTATAATTCACCCCTTCACTTT.

This clonotype was found many times. The rearrangement joins TRBV7-9 to TRBJ2-1; 9 positions match TRBD2. Trimming cost V 5 bases and J 4 bases; bases outside gene matches: 6. CDR1 is SEHNR and CDR2 is FQNEAQ in the germline V gene (reference sequence). This CDR3 contains 15 residues. The CDR3 spells CASSDSGRGYNEQFF. For the CDR3, the DNA is TGTGCCAGCAGCGATAGCGGGAGAGGGTACAATGAGCAGTTCTTC. The complete variable domain, with remaining parts taken from reference TRBV7-9 and TRBJ2-1, reads DTGVSQNPRHKITKRGQNVTFRCDPISEHNRLYWYRQTLGQGPEFLTYFQNEAQLEKSRLLSDRFSAERPKGSFSTLEIQRTEQGDSAMYLCASSDSGRGYNEQFFGPGTRLTVL.

As concerns this clonotype: One junction end disagrees with the germline gene, perhaps due to a read error. The CDR3 is CANSESTGAIDTQYF. The CDR3 coding sequence is TGTGCCAACAGTGAATCGACAGGGGCTATAGATACGCAGTATTTT. This chain joins TRBV6-1 and TRBJ2-3; 8 nucleotides agree with TRBD1. Germline V gene lookup returns CDR1 MNHNS and CDR2 SASEGT. The CDR3 has 15 residues.